A single sample is the source of the 25 T cell receptor beta chains below, sequenced in a study of blood T cell repertoires in COVID-19. Generated by immunoSEQ multiplex PCR, the TCRdb table keeps only in-frame clones and is missing some. The sample records a few hundred thousand clones, roughly 80% being singletons. The specimen was peripheral blood. The receptors shown here come from a woman older than 75 with COVID-19, enrolled during active disease.

The rearrangement links TRBV19 to TRBJ2-3; TRBD1 matches 8 bases. This CDR3 is built from 16 residues. The V gene's germline CDR1 is LNHDA and CDR2 SQIVND (reference sequence). J was trimmed by 2 bases and V by 4 bases; bases with no gene match: 8. CDR3 sequence: CASSSETGVNTDTQYF. The CDR3 region has the DNA TGTGCCAGTAGTAGCGAGACAGGGGTCAACACAGATACGCAGTATTTT.

J is TRBJ2-1 and V is TRBV11-2; a possible D gene is TRBD2 (7 bases). The CDR3 has 16 amino acids. V lost 7 bases and J lost 9, with 25 bases in between. Germline assignment: CDR1 SGHAT and CDR2 FQNNGV. The CDR3: CASTLGGWTSVSEQFF. CDR3 nucleotides: TGTGCCAGCACTCTAGGGGGGTGGACTAGTGTAAGTGAGCAGTTCTTC. The whole variable domain, remainder taken from reference TRBV11-2 and TRBJ2-1, is EAGVAQSPRYKIIEKRQSVAFWCNPISGHATLYWYQQILGQGPKLLIQFQNNGVVDDSQLPKDRFSAERLKGVDSTLKIQPAKLEDSAVYLCASTLGGWTSVSEQFFGPGTRLTVL.

The CDR3 here is CATLTPTKQYF. For the CDR3, the DNA is TGTGCCACCCTTACCCCCACTAAGCAGTACTTC. The chain is built from TRBV6-5 and TRBJ2-7; D is unresolved. This CDR3 region has 11 residues. V lost 10 bases and J lost 8, with 15 bases in between. Germline CDR1 and CDR2: MNHEY and SVGAGI.

The chain combines TRBV7-3 with TRBJ2-3; the match to TRBD2 covers 7 bases. The germline gives CDR1 SGHTA, CDR2 FQGTGA. CDR3 length equals 14 residues. J was trimmed by 0 bases and V by 5 bases; bases with no gene match: 2. In nucleotides, the CDR3 is TGTGCCAGCAGCGGGCGGGGGAGCACAGATACGCAGTATTTT. It specifies CASSGRGSTDTQYF.

The chain is built from TRBV5-4 and TRBJ2-7, with a weak D call TRBD1 (5 bases). V lost 1 base and J 2 bases, leaving 10 bases between the germline ends. Germline assignment: CDR1 SGHNT and CDR2 YYREEE (reference sequence). This CDR3 contains 14 residues. The CDR3 nucleotides are TGTGCCAGCAGCTTGCAGGGCTTCACCTACGAGCAGTACTTC. Translating gives CASSLQGFTYEQYF.

This chain connects TRBV5-4 to TRBJ2-7, with TRBD2 matching 7 bases. CDR1 is SGHNT and CDR2 is YYREEE in the germline V gene (reference sequence). The V gene end was trimmed by 4 bases and the J gene end by 2 bases; junction bases not matched to a gene: 6. CDR3 length: 14 amino acids. The CDR3 nucleotides are TGTGCCAGCAGCCACCCTCGGGAGGCCTACGAGCAGTACTTC. This translates into CASSHPREAYEQYF.

This sequence joins TRBV18 and TRBJ2-1, with 12 bases that match TRBD2. The junction had 11 bases not matched to a gene; V was cut back by 6 bases and J by 8 bases. CDR1 KGHSH and CDR2 LQKENI come from the germline V gene. The CDR3 sequence is 16 residues long. DNA of the CDR3: TGTGCCAGCTCTCTTTCGACTAGCGGGAGTAGGGATGAGCAGTTCTTC. Amino acid sequence: CASSLSTSGSRDEQFF. The whole variable domain, remainder taken from reference TRBV18 and TRBJ2-1, is NAGVMQNPRHLVRRRGQEARLRCSPMKGHSHVYWYRQLPEEGLKFMVYLQKENIIDESGMPKERFSAEFPKEGPSILRIQQVVRGDSAAYFCASSLSTSGSRDEQFFGPGTRLTVL.

The rearrangement links TRBV27 to TRBJ2-2; 8 bases match TRBD1. V gave up 8 bases and J gave up 1 base; unmatched junction bases: 3. The CDR3 consists of 14 residues. CDR1 is MNHEY and CDR2 is SMNVEV in the germline V gene (reference sequence). CDR3 in amino acids: CASRGTGNTGELFF. The CDR3 DNA is TGTGCCAGCCGAGGGACAGGGAACACCGGGGAGCTGTTTTTT.

The chain recombines TRBV7-9 with TRBJ2-3, with a possible D match to TRBD2 (5 bases). Germline CDR1 is SEHNR and CDR2 is FQNEAQ (reference sequence). This CDR3 comprises 15 residues. Trimming left V 5 bases short and J 5 bases short, with 17 bases between. CDR3 nucleotides: TGTGCCAGCAGCCAGCCGGTGACTATTCAAGATACGCAGTATTTT. It specifies CASSQPVTIQDTQYF. The whole variable domain, remainder taken from reference TRBV7-9 and TRBJ2-3, is DTGVSQNPRHKITKRGQNVTFRCDPISEHNRLYWYRQTLGQGPEFLTYFQNEAQLEKSRLLSDRFSAERPKGSFSTLEIQRTEQGDSAMYLCASSQPVTIQDTQYFGPGTRLTVL.

The rearrangement uses TRBV5-1 and TRBJ2-7, with unresolved D. V was shortened by 3 bases and J by 7 bases, with 14 bases between the two germline ends. Germline V CDR1 and CDR2: SGHRS, YFSETQ. The CDR3 has 13 amino acids. CDR3 region: CASSSVATGEQYF. Written as DNA, the CDR3 is TGCGCCAGCAGCTCCGTGGCGACGGGTGAGCAGTACTTC.

This clone was counted once. The gene calls are TRBV10-2 and TRBJ1-5; D is possibly TRBD1 (5 bases). V lost 6 bases and J 4 bases, leaving 16 bases between the germline ends. The CDR3 is made up of 15 amino acids. From germline, CDR1 is WSHSY and CDR2 SAAADI. The DNA for the CDR3 is TGCGCCAGCAGGGACTCGGGGACTGGGAATCAGCCCCAGCATTTT. Protein sequence: CASRDSGTGNQPQHF.

This clone has only a few counts. Other DNA sequences within the sample encode an identical CDR3. J is TRBJ1-2 and V is TRBV5-1; D possibly corresponds to TRBD1 (5 bases). CDR1 and CDR2 from the germline V gene are SGHRS and YFSETQ. Trimming shortened V by 0 bases and J by 5 bases, and 8 bases separated the two germline ends. The CDR3 contains 13 residues. CDR3 nucleotide sequence: TGCGCCAGCAGCTTGGACAGGTATTATGGCTACACCTTC. This gives the protein CASSLDRYYGYTF.

V and J are TRBV5-1 and TRBJ2-5; weak D call: TRBD1 (5 bases). Deletions cut 2 bases from V and 1 base from J, with 9 bases between. This CDR3 contains 14 residues. Germline lookup yields CDR1 SGHRS and CDR2 YFSETQ. The CDR3 region is CASSFLGPQETQYF. Written as DNA, the CDR3 is TGCGCCAGCAGCTTTCTGGGGCCCCAAGAGACCCAGTACTTC.

This rearrangement joins TRBV7-9 to TRBJ1-2, with 8 bases fitting TRBD1. Germline CDR1 SEHNR, CDR2 FQNEAQ (reference sequence). The CDR3 runs 14 residues. V shed 8 bases and J 8 bases; nucleotides not matched to a gene: 13. CDR3 sequence (DNA): TGTGCCAGCGAATCGACAGGGGATGATGGAGGCTACACCTTC. Its protein is CASESTGDDGGYTF.

This rearrangement joins TRBV27 to TRBJ2-5; 11 positions match TRBD2. V dropped 8 bases and J dropped 5; count of bases not matched to a gene: 10. Germline CDR1 reads MNHEY; CDR2 reads SMNVEV (reference sequence). The CDR3 contains 15 residues. CDR3 coding DNA: TGTGCCAGCCACAGGACTAGCGGGTTTTGGGAGACCCAGTACTTC. Protein sequence: CASHRTSGFWETQYF.

J is TRBJ1-5 and V is TRBV7-9, with 7 bases fitting TRBD1. This CDR3 is 15 amino acids long. CDR1 is SEHNR and CDR2 is FQNEAQ in the germline V gene (reference sequence). Trimming at V came to 8 bases and at J to 1 base, leaving 8 bases not matched to a gene. This CDR3 is CASAPQGVSNQPQHF. DNA of the CDR3: TGTGCCAGCGCCCCCCAGGGGGTGAGCAATCAGCCCCAGCATTTT.

This rearrangement joins TRBV5-1 to TRBJ1-3; no reliable D call. V shed 2 bases and J shed 0 bases, with 6 bases lying between them. CDR3 length: 14 residues. Per the germline V gene, CDR1 is SGHRS and CDR2 is YFSETQ. CDR3 nucleotides: TGCGCCAGCAGCTTACACAACTCTGGAAACACCATATATTTT. Translation gives CASSLHNSGNTIYF.

This clone was detected a few times. This chain uses TRBV2 with TRBJ2-3; 7 positions match TRBD2. V trimming: 8 bases; J trimming: 5 bases; junction bases outside the gene matches: 4. The CDR3 covers 12 residues. Germline V lookup: CDR1 SNHLY, CDR2 FYNNEI. This CDR3 is CASGGRGDTQYF. The CDR3 DNA reads as TGTGCCAGCGGCGGGAGAGGAGATACGCAGTATTTT.

The rearrangement joins TRBV7-9 to TRBJ1-2; D perhaps matches TRBD1 (5 bases). Looked up from germline, CDR1 is SEHNR and CDR2 is FQNEAQ (reference sequence). V was clipped by 5 bases and J by 7 bases, with 20 bases between them. The CDR3 runs 15 residues. DNA for the CDR3: TGTGCCAGCAGCCTTTCCGGGCCCCGGGGGGGTGGCTACACCTTC. Its protein product is CASSLSGPRGGGYTF.

The chain joins TRBV7-2 to TRBJ1-1; 7 bases match TRBD1. V shed 8 bases, J shed 4 bases, and the junction held 19 bases outside the gene matches. The CDR3 contains 17 residues. CDR1 is SGHTA and CDR2 is FQGNSA in the germline V gene. CDR3 amino acids: CASGFPSADRRFTEAFF. CDR3 DNA sequence: TGTGCCAGCGGATTTCCTTCAGCGGACAGGCGATTCACTGAAGCTTTCTTT. Using reference TRBV7-2 and TRBJ1-1 for the parts outside the CDR3, the full variable domain is GAGVSQSPSNKVTEKGKDVELRCDPISGHTALYWYRQSLGQGLEFLIYFQGNSAPDKSGLPSDRFSAERTGGSVSTLTIQRTQQEDSAVYLCASGFPSADRRFTEAFFGQGTRLTVV.

The chain joins TRBV6-5 to TRBJ2-1, with TRBD2 identical over 10 bases. CDR1 is MNHEY, CDR2 SVGAGI, per germline. This CDR3 spans 15 amino acids. J lost 4 bases, V lost 8 bases, and 8 bases had no gene match. The CDR3 DNA reads as TGTGCCAGCCTCCTCGGACTAGCGGAGTACAATGAGCAGTTCTTC. Amino acids: CASLLGLAEYNEQFF.

The chain joins TRBV7-8 to TRBJ2-7, with D tentatively TRBD1 (6 bases). The CDR3 has 15 amino acids. Germline-derived CDR1 and CDR2 are SGHVS and FQNEAQ. V was shortened by 2 bases and J by 2 bases, with 13 bases between the two germline ends. The CDR3 spells CASSLPPGVPYEQYF. CDR3 nucleotides: TGTGCCAGCAGCTTACCCCCAGGGGTCCCCTACGAGCAGTACTTC.

The rearrangement uses TRBV7-6 and TRBJ2-6; perhaps TRBD2 as D (5 bases). The CDR3 length is 17 residues. The V end lost 6 bases, the J end lost 0 bases, and 15 bases lay between the germline ends. Germline V CDR1 and CDR2: SGHVS, FNYEAQ. This chain's CDR3 is CASSPVRGRSGANVLTF. In DNA form, the CDR3 reads TGTGCCAGCAGTCCGGTCAGAGGGCGCTCTGGGGCCAACGTCCTGACTTTC.

V usage is TRBV16 and J usage is TRBJ1-2, with a weak D call TRBD1 (6 bases). This CDR3 spans 14 amino acids. CDR1 is KGHSY and CDR2 is FQNENV in the germline V gene. Trimming stripped 4 bases from V and 2 bases from J, with 11 bases between. CDR3 loop: CASSRLTGNYGYTF. The CDR3 nucleotides read TGTGCCAGCAGCCGACTGACAGGAAACTATGGCTACACCTTC.

The rearrangement uses TRBV5-5 and TRBJ1-5; a weak D match, TRBD1 (6 bases). The germline gives CDR1 SGHKS, CDR2 YYEKEE (reference sequence). Trimming took off 4 bases at V and 11 bases at J, with 31 bases between the two ends. The CDR3 is 18 amino acids. The CDR3 sequence: CASSIPSIRTVLQFAQHF. The CDR3 coding sequence is TGTGCCAGCAGCATACCCTCGATTAGGACAGTTCTCCAATTCGCCCAGCATTTT.